A single sample is the source of the 10 T cell receptor beta chains below, sequenced in a study of blood T cell repertoires in COVID-19. Sequenced by immunoSEQ multiplex PCR; TCRdb stores in-frame clones only, minus some. The data show some 150,000 clones, more than 65% seen once. Sample: peripheral blood. The receptors derive from a woman aged 45-59 years in a cohort sampled during active or convalescent COVID-19.

V and J are TRBV9 and TRBJ1-3; D is perhaps TRBD1 (6 bases). CDR1 is SGDLS and CDR2 is YYNGEE in the germline V gene. The length of the CDR3 is 16 residues. Trimming shortened V by 0 bases and J by 0 bases, and 10 bases separated the two germline ends. This chain's CDR3 is CASSVAADSSGNTIYF. In nucleotides, the CDR3 is TGTGCCAGCAGCGTAGCAGCGGACAGCTCTGGAAACACCATATATTTT.

This clone was seen only a few times. Mismatch with germline at one junction end may stem from a read error. This rearrangement joins TRBV7-2 to TRBJ2-7, with D perhaps TRBD1 (5 bases). Looked up from germline, CDR1 is SGHTA and CDR2 is FQGNSA. The CDR3 has 14 residues. CDR3 sequence reads: CASSSRQTYVGSHF. CDR3 in DNA: TGTGCCAGCAGCTCAAGACAGACCTACGTAGGGTCGCACTTC.

The rearrangement uses TRBV13 and TRBJ1-1; D is unclear. The CDR3 length is 12 residues. The V and J ends lost 3 bases and 5 bases respectively, with 7 bases between them. Germline CDR1 is PRHDT and CDR2 is FYEKMQ (reference sequence). The CDR3: CASSLQFTEAFF. The CDR3, as DNA: TGTGCCAGCAGCTTGCAGTTTACTGAAGCTTTCTTT.

The rearrangement joins TRBV7-9 to TRBJ2-7, with D perhaps TRBD2 (5 bases). The V end lost 5 bases, the J end lost 0 bases, and 14 bases lay between the germline ends. The CDR3 contains 15 residues. Germline V CDR1 and CDR2: SEHNR, FQNEAQ (reference sequence). CDR3 DNA sequence: TGTGCCAGCAGCCCAGGCCGGGGTACCTCCTACGAGCAGTACTTC. Amino acids: CASSPGRGTSYEQYF.

V gene TRBV2 combines with J gene TRBJ2-3, with no clear D. CDR3 length: 11 amino acids. Trimming took off 7 bases at V and 15 bases at J, with 17 bases between the two ends. Germline CDR1 is SNHLY and CDR2 is FYNNEI. The DNA for the CDR3 is TGTGCCAGCAAAAGAGAAATCACTTATTATTTT. Protein sequence: CASKREITYYF.

The rearrangement uses TRBV18 and TRBJ1-5; D remains unclear. Trimming left V 5 bases short and J 5 bases short, with 10 bases between. Germline CDR1 KGHSH, CDR2 LQKENI. The CDR3 runs 13 residues. The CDR3 DNA follows: TGTGCCAGCTCATCTCAAACAGATCAGCCCCAGCATTTT. Translating gives CASSSQTDQPQHF.

V is TRBV10-3 and J is TRBJ1-5; D is unresolved. The CDR3 runs 13 residues. Germline V gives CDR1 ENHRY, CDR2 SYGVKD. V was pared by 3 bases and J by 0 bases, with 3 bases between. CDR3 nucleotide sequence: TGTGCCATCAGTGAACATAGCAATCAGCCCCAGCATTTT. Its protein product is CAISEHSNQPQHF.

This rearrangement joins TRBV7-9 to TRBJ2-7, with 8 nucleotides matching TRBD1. Per the germline V gene, CDR1 is SEHNR and CDR2 is FQNEAQ (reference sequence). Trimming cost V 2 bases and J 5 bases; bases outside gene matches: 8. The CDR3 consists of 15 residues. CDR3 DNA: TGTGCCAGCAGCTTATCATTAACAGGGGGGAACGAGCAGTACTTC. Protein sequence: CASSLSLTGGNEQYF.

This clone was recorded once. This chain joins TRBV10-2 and TRBJ1-2; 7 nucleotides line up with TRBD1. This CDR3 has 14 residues. Germline CDR1 is WSHSY and CDR2 is SAAADI. Trimming removed 5 bases from V and 8 bases from J; junction bases left unmatched: 11. Written as DNA, the CDR3 is TGCGCCAGCAGTAGGATCGGGACAGAGGGGGGCTACACCTTC. It is translated as CASSRIGTEGGYTF.

The V and J genes are TRBV3-1 (or the pseudogene TRBV3-2) and TRBJ1-5, with D tentatively TRBD1 (5 bases). The V end was cut by 3 bases, the J end by 4 bases, with 10 bases between. The CDR3 is 14 residues long. Per germline, CDR1 LGHDT and CDR2 YNNKEL (reference sequence). The CDR3 protein is CASSQGGGNQPQHF. As DNA, the CDR3 is TGTGCCAGCAGCCAGGGGGGTGGAAATCAGCCCCAGCATTTT.